These 7 T cell receptor beta chains share one sample of origin, sequenced in a study of CD8+CD57+ T cells in acquired aplastic anemia. The TCR beta profiling, which covered VDJ combination and CDR3 sequence, was carried out using genomic DNA as the template. Each CDR3 protein gets one entry after TCRdb re-called the reads with MiXCR. The repertoire consists of about 110,000 distinct CDR3 sequences, with 40% to 60% occurring once and the leading ten covering roughly 30%. Specimen: sorted CD4+, CD8+, or CD8+CD57+ T cells (not recorded which) from PBMCs. Receptor source: a human donor in good health, serving as a control.

This clonotype occurred many times. The chain couples TRBV4-1 to TRBJ2-7; D is undetermined. V shed 1 base and J shed 7 bases, with 14 bases lying between them. Germline V lookup: CDR1 MGHRA, CDR2 YSYEKL. The CDR3 covers 14 residues. Here the CDR3 DNA reads TGCGCCAGCAGCCAAGGTGAATTCGAGGCTGAGCAGTACTTC. Translated: CASSQGEFEAEQYF.

On this clonotype itself: A junction end diverges from the germline sequence, so it may reflect a read error. The rearrangement uses TRBV11-1 and TRBJ2-3, with 11 bases fitting TRBD1. The CDR3 sequence is 16 residues long. Germline lookup yields CDR1 SGHAT and CDR2 FQDESV (reference sequence). In DNA form, the CDR3 reads TGTGCCGGCAGCTTAGGAGGACAGGGGGCTGCAGATACGCAGTATTTT. Protein sequence: CAGSLGGQGAADTQYF.

Note on this clonotype: One end of the junction is discordant with germline, which a read error may explain. The CDR3 loop reads CASSLGGGKPQNF. The CDR3 DNA is TGTGCCAGCAGCTTGGGGGGGGGAAAGCCCCAGAATTTT. V and J are TRBV5-4 and TRBJ1-5; D possibly corresponds to TRBD1 (5 bases). The germline gives CDR1 SGHNT, CDR2 YYREEE (reference sequence). CDR3 length: 13 residues.

This clonotype was observed many times. The chain employs TRBV20-1 and TRBJ1-3, with no clear D. V shed 3 bases and J shed 0 bases, with 12 bases lying between them. This CDR3 has 15 amino acids. Germline CDR1 is DFQATT and CDR2 is SNEGSKA (reference sequence). CDR3 sequence: CSASTLGSSGNTIYF. As DNA, the CDR3 is TGCAGTGCTAGTACCTTGGGAAGCTCTGGAAACACCATATATTTT.

This clonotype was observed a single time. The rearrangement uses TRBV10-2 and TRBJ1-2, with a possible D match to TRBD1 (6 bases). V lost 3 bases and J 7 bases, leaving 27 bases between the germline ends. The CDR3 has 18 amino acids. CDR1 and CDR2 (germline): WSHSY, SAAADI. CDR3 loop: CASSDSLSTRQALRGYTF. The CDR3 coding sequence is TGCGCCAGCAGTGACAGTTTAAGTACGCGACAGGCCCTCCGTGGCTACACCTTC.

This clonotype was seen a few times. The chain carries TRBV29-1 and TRBJ1-2; perhaps TRBD1 as D (6 bases). With 2 bases removed from V and 1 base from J, the gap between germline ends came to 20 bases. Germline V gene sequence: CDR1 SQVTM, CDR2 ANQGSEA. The CDR3 loop spans 17 amino acids. This chain's CDR3 is CSVEKAPVGGHNYGYTF. The CDR3, as DNA: TGCAGCGTTGAAAAGGCCCCGGTAGGGGGTCATAACTATGGCTACACCTTC.

This clonotype was detected ten times or more. The rearrangement joins TRBV6-1 to TRBJ2-7, with D possibly being TRBD1 or TRBD2 (5 bases each). The CDR3 is 14 residues long. The V gene's germline CDR1 is MNHNS and CDR2 SASEGT. V was clipped by 6 bases and J by 2 bases, with 14 bases between them. CDR3 loop: CASRTGTVTYEQYF. CDR3 in DNA: TGTGCCAGCAGGACCGGGACGGTCACCTACGAGCAGTACTTC.